This passage covers 14 T cell receptor beta chains from one sample sequenced in a study of blood T cell repertoires in COVID-19. Sequenced by immunoSEQ multiplex PCR; TCRdb stores in-frame clones only, minus some. The table has 88,000 or so clones, less than 90% seen once. Sequenced material: peripheral blood. The receptors originated from a man aged 55 to 69 with acute or convalescent COVID-19.

V gene TRBV4-1 combines with J gene TRBJ1-1, with TRBD1 matching over 9 bases. The CDR3 runs 18 residues. V lost 0 bases to trimming and J lost 0 bases; unmatched junction nucleotides: 8. The germline gives CDR1 MGHRA, CDR2 YSYEKL. This CDR3 is CASSQDGGQGSMNTEAFF. The CDR3, as DNA: TGCGCCAGCAGCCAAGATGGCGGACAGGGGTCCATGAACACTGAAGCTTTCTTT.

The chain joins TRBV13 to TRBJ2-7; TRBD2 matches 9 bases. CDR3 size: 15 residues. V was clipped by 4 bases and J by 1 base; unmatched bases: 5. Germline V gives CDR1 PRHDT, CDR2 FYEKMQ (reference sequence). This CDR3 reads CASSYMAGGSYEQYF. CDR3 in DNA: TGTGCCAGCAGCTATATGGCGGGAGGGTCCTACGAGCAGTACTTC.

J is TRBJ2-7 and V is TRBV10-2, with 7 bases fitting TRBD1. This CDR3 contains 12 residues. CDR1 and CDR2 (germline): WSHSY, SAAADI. The ends lost 5 bases at V and 6 bases at J; junction bases unmatched: 4. CDR3 sequence: CASSKGASEQYF. CDR3 nucleotide sequence: TGCGCCAGCAGTAAGGGGGCTAGCGAGCAGTACTTC.

This clone was detected once. The chain joins TRBV19 to TRBJ2-7; 8 nucleotides match TRBD1. The CDR3 is 15 amino acids. The V gene's germline CDR1 is LNHDA and CDR2 SQIVND (reference sequence). V was pared by 3 bases and J by 4 bases, with 8 bases of the junction left unmatched. The CDR3: CASSIAGGGTYEQYF. The CDR3, as DNA: TGTGCCAGTAGTATTGCAGGGGGCGGAACGTACGAGCAGTACTTC.

The CDR3: CASSDLYGYTF. The CDR3 coding sequence is TGTGCCAGCAGTGATCTTTATGGCTACACCTTC. The J gene is TRBJ1-2, the V gene TRBV6-1; D gene uncertain. CDR3 length equals 11 residues. Trimming pared 3 bases from V and 5 bases from J, leaving 4 bases between. Germline CDR1 reads MNHNS; CDR2 reads SASEGT.

V usage is TRBV5-1 and J usage is TRBJ2-1; 8 bases agree with TRBD2. Germline assignment: CDR1 SGHRS and CDR2 YFSETQ. The CDR3 extends over 14 amino acids. The trim removed 4 bases at V and 2 bases at J, leaving 2 bases unmatched. CDR3: CASSGGLAYNEQFF. CDR3 in DNA: TGCGCCAGCAGCGGGGGACTAGCCTACAATGAGCAGTTCTTC. The complete variable domain, with remaining parts taken from reference TRBV5-1 and TRBJ2-1, reads KAGVTQTPRYLIKTRGQQVTLSCSPISGHRSVSWYQQTPGQGLQFLFEYFSETQRNKGNFPGRFSGRQFSNSRSEMNVSTLELGDSALYLCASSGGLAYNEQFFGPGTRLTVL.

In nucleotides, the CDR3 is TGTGCCAGCAGTCCCCGATCGGGACAGGGTCGGACGGGTGGCTACACCTTC. Encoded protein: CASSPRSGQGRTGGYTF. The rearrangement links TRBV27 to TRBJ1-2; 9 positions match TRBD1. V gave up 5 bases and J gave up 7 bases; unmatched junction bases: 17. The CDR3 runs 17 residues. Per germline, CDR1 MNHEY and CDR2 SMNVEV (reference sequence).

This clone has a handful of counts. The chain employs TRBV30 and TRBJ1-3; D might be TRBD1 (5 bases). This CDR3 contains 14 residues. V lost 2 bases and J 1 base, leaving 9 bases between the germline ends. The V gene's germline CDR1 is GTSNPN and CDR2 SVGIG (reference sequence). The CDR3 nucleotides are TGTGCCTGGAGTCCAGGGACTTCTGGAAACACCATATATTTT. The encoded protein is CAWSPGTSGNTIYF. The variable domain in full, completed from reference TRBV30 and TRBJ1-3, reads SQTIHQWPATLVQPVGSPLSLECTVEGTSNPNLYWYRQAAGRGLQLLFYSVGIGQISSEVPQNLSASRPQDRQFILSSKKLLLSDSGFYLCAWSPGTSGNTIYFGEGSWLTVV.

The rearrangement uses TRBV6-5 and TRBJ2-7, with a weak D call TRBD1 (6 bases). This CDR3 spans 12 amino acids. Germline-derived CDR1 and CDR2 are MNHEY and SVGAGI. V dropped 7 bases and J dropped 5 bases, with 12 bases sitting between them. Written as DNA, the CDR3 is TGTGCCAGCAAGCGGACAGATGACGAGCAGTACTTC. It codes for CASKRTDDEQYF.

This clone was seen only a few times. The chain employs TRBV7-2 and TRBJ2-2; no definite D call. Germline CDR1 is SGHTA and CDR2 is FQGNSA. This CDR3 has 14 residues. The V gene lost 7 bases and the J gene lost 0 bases, with 9 bases spanning the gap. For the CDR3, the DNA is TGTGCCAGCAACCCCAACTCGAACACCGGGGAGCTGTTTTTT. It yields the protein CASNPNSNTGELFF. Full variable domain (rest looked up from reference TRBV7-2 and TRBJ2-2): GAGVSQSPSNKVTEKGKDVELRCDPISGHTALYWYRQSLGQGLEFLIYFQGNSAPDKSGLPSDRFSAERTGGSVSTLTIQRTQQEDSAVYLCASNPNSNTGELFFGEGSRLTVL.

The chain combines TRBV5-6 with TRBJ1-2; D ambiguous. Germline CDR1 SGHDT, CDR2 YYEEEE. V was clipped by 2 bases and J by 3 bases, with 8 bases between them. This CDR3 region has 13 residues. The CDR3 bases are TGTGCCAGCAGCTTTGCCGAGGACTATGGCTACACCTTC. Its translation: CASSFAEDYGYTF.

The V and J genes are TRBV19 and TRBJ1-1, with 7 positions matching TRBD1. The length of the CDR3 is 15 residues. Germline CDR1 is LNHDA and CDR2 is SQIVND (reference sequence). J was trimmed by 0 bases and V by 3 bases; bases with no gene match: 4. The DNA of the CDR3 is TGTGCCAGTAGTATCAAGACAGGGATGAACACTGAAGCTTTCTTT. Encoded protein: CASSIKTGMNTEAFF.

The gene calls are TRBV25-1 and TRBJ2-1; 14 bases are shared with TRBD2. The V and J ends lost 1 base and 7 bases, in that order; junction bases with no gene match: 3. There are 16 residues in the CDR3. Germline CDR1 reads MGHDK; CDR2 reads SYGVNS. The chain's CDR3 is CASSEFGTSGRNEQFF. In DNA form, the CDR3 reads TGTGCCAGCAGTGAATTTGGGACTAGCGGGAGAAATGAGCAGTTCTTC.

The genes are TRBV2 and TRBJ2-3, with 7 positions matching TRBD2. V was pared by 0 bases and J by 1 base, with 1 base of the junction left unmatched. The CDR3 runs 15 residues. The V gene's germline CDR1 is SNHLY and CDR2 FYNNEI. CDR3 coding DNA: TGTGCCAGCAGTGAAGCGGGGGGGGGCACAGATACGCAGTATTTT. This codes for CASSEAGGGTDTQYF.